Below, 20 T cell receptor beta chains from the same sample are listed, as sequenced in a study of T cells after yellow fever vaccination. TCRdb redid the calling of the 5' RACE reads with MiXCR, one entry per CDR3 protein. The sample contains 350,000 to 450,000 distinct CDR3 sequences, approximately 19% of which appear only once. The sequencing used PBMCs, collected before the yellow fever booster vaccination. These TCRs come from a man aged 18 to 30 who received the YFV17D yellow fever vaccine.

This clonotype showed up just a few times. The CDR3 loop is CSARDLQGTNSPLHF. The DNA of the CDR3 is TGCAGTGCTAGAGACCTACAGGGGACGAATTCACCCCTCCACTTT. V usage is TRBV20-1 and J usage is TRBJ1-6; TRBD1 aligns across 7 bases. This CDR3 is 15 amino acids long. Germline V gene sequence: CDR1 DFQATT, CDR2 SNEGSKA (reference sequence). V trimming: 0 bases; J trimming: 7 bases; junction bases outside the gene matches: 6.

The rearrangement links TRBV12-3 or TRBV12-4 to TRBJ1-3, with 10 bases aligning to TRBD1. The CDR3 loop spans 15 amino acids. J was trimmed by 2 bases and V by 6 bases; bases with no gene match: 4. The CDR3 region is CASREGTGAGNTIYF. The CDR3 DNA follows: TGTGCCAGCAGGGAAGGGACAGGGGCTGGAAACACCATATATTTT.

CDR3 in amino acids: CASRGLDWNTEAFF. The CDR3 DNA is TGCGCCAGCAGGGGACTCGACTGGAACACTGAAGCTTTCTTT. This chain connects TRBV4-1 to TRBJ1-1, with D tentatively TRBD1 (5 bases). The CDR3 sequence is 14 residues long. V gave up 6 bases and J gave up 1 base, with 12 bases separating them. Germline CDR1 is MGHRA and CDR2 is YSYEKL.

The genes are TRBV19 and TRBJ2-5, with 7 bases that match TRBD1. J gave up 3 bases and V 1 base, and 2 bases lay outside the gene matches. The germline CDR1 and CDR2 sequences are LNHDA and SQIVND (reference sequence). CDR3 length: 14 residues. Here the CDR3 DNA reads TGTGCCAGTAGTATAGTCGGGACAGAAGAGACCCAGTACTTC. It encodes CASSIVGTEETQYF.

This clonotype was found a few times. The chain has TRBV6-6 and TRBJ2-7; the D is unclear. The CDR3 totals 14 residues. V gave up 5 bases and J gave up 1 base, with 12 bases separating them. Germline CDR1 is MNHNY and CDR2 is SVGAGI (reference sequence). In nucleotides, the CDR3 is TGTGCCAGCAGTACGCCGAGCGCTTCCTACGAGCAGTACTTC. Translated, it gives CASSTPSASYEQYF.

This clonotype showed up just a few times. The chain combines TRBV12-3 or TRBV12-4 with TRBJ1-1; D is unresolved. V was trimmed by 6 bases and J by 8 bases, leaving 19 bases between them. The CDR3 contains 14 residues. The CDR3 is CASSQFVGPLEAFF. The CDR3 DNA is TGTGCCAGCAGCCAGTTCGTCGGACCACTAGAAGCTTTCTTT.

The V and J genes are TRBV15 and TRBJ2-7; D possibly uses TRBD1 or TRBD2 (5 bases each). This CDR3 has 14 residues. V lost 5 bases, J lost 8 bases, and 19 bases lay in between. Germline V gene data show CDR1 as LNHNV and CDR2 as YYDKDF (reference sequence). The CDR3 DNA follows: TGTGCCACCAGCCAAATTGGGACGGGTACGAAGCAGTACTTC. Translating gives CATSQIGTGTKQYF.

The chain uses TRBV7-2 and TRBJ2-7; D not resolved. V lost 4 bases, J lost 5 bases, and 15 bases lay in between. In germline, CDR1 is SGHTA, CDR2 FQGNSA. The CDR3 is 14 amino acids. As DNA, the CDR3 is TGTGCCAGCAGCTCCCGGGCCCGCTTCGACGAGCAGTACTTC. Its protein is CASSSRARFDEQYF.

The J gene is TRBJ1-6, the V gene TRBV9, with 8 bases lining up with TRBD1. Germline V gene sequence: CDR1 SGDLS, CDR2 YYNGEE. CDR3 length: 17 amino acids. Trimming at V came to 4 bases and at J to 0 bases, leaving 6 bases not matched to a gene. The DNA for the CDR3 is TGTGCCAGCAGCACCGGACAGGGCCGCTCCTATAATTCACCCCTCCACTTT. Its protein is CASSTGQGRSYNSPLHF.

With respect to this clonotype: The junction departs from germline at one end; a sequencing error may be responsible. V usage is TRBV7-9 and J usage is TRBJ2-7; D is possibly TRBD2 (5 bases). This CDR3 comprises 14 residues. The germline V gene encodes CDR1 SEHNR and CDR2 FQNEAQ (reference sequence). The CDR3 coding sequence is TGTGCCAGCAGGAAACGAGGGATCTCCTCCGAGCAGTACTTC. It translates to CASRKRGISSEQYF.

The chain recombines TRBV20-1 with TRBJ2-5; D unresolved. CDR1 DFQATT and CDR2 SNEGSKA come from the germline V gene (reference sequence). The CDR3 has 14 residues. V was cut by 0 bases and J by 1 base, with 9 bases left in between. CDR3: CSARDAASQETQYF. DNA of the CDR3: TGCAGTGCTAGAGATGCGGCCAGCCAAGAGACCCAGTACTTC.

At least ten counts were recorded for this clonotype. V gene TRBV20-1 combines with J gene TRBJ2-5; 12 nucleotides agree with TRBD2. CDR1 and CDR2 from the germline V gene are DFQATT and SNEGSKA (reference sequence). The V and J ends lost 1 base and 5 bases, in that order; junction bases with no gene match: 2. CDR3 length: 14 residues. In DNA form, the CDR3 reads TGCAGTGCTAGAGTGCTAGCGGGGGGGGAGACCCAGTACTTC. Encoded protein: CSARVLAGGETQYF.

This clonotype has only a few counts. V is TRBV20-1 and J is TRBJ2-3; tentatively, D is TRBD1 (8 bases). The CDR3 loop spans 16 amino acids. The V gene's germline CDR1 is DFQATT and CDR2 SNEGSKA (reference sequence). V lost 2 bases, J lost 1 base, and 16 bases lay in between. The DNA for the CDR3 is TGCAGTGCTAGATCGGACAGGGAGGGGGGCACAGATACGCAGTATTTT. Amino acids: CSARSDREGGTDTQYF.

This clonotype has only a few counts. The V and J genes are TRBV6-1 and TRBJ2-2, with D perhaps TRBD2 (6 bases). Trimming cost V 6 bases and J 0 bases, with 8 bases left between them. The germline CDR1 and CDR2 sequences are MNHNS and SASEGT. This CDR3 is 14 amino acids long. CDR3 loop: CASRSSANTGELFF. CDR3 nucleotides: TGTGCCAGCAGGTCTAGCGCGAACACCGGGGAGCTGTTTTTT.

This clonotype appeared many times. J is TRBJ1-2 and V is TRBV6-4, with 8 bases fitting TRBD1. Germline loops: CDR1 MRHNA, CDR2 SNTAGT. Unmatched junction bases numbered 8, after V lost 3 bases and J lost 8 bases. The CDR3 contains 14 residues. The chain's CDR3 is CASSDQGQGGGYTF. CDR3 bases: TGTGCCAGCAGTGATCAAGGACAGGGTGGGGGCTACACCTTC.

The chain has TRBV12-3 or TRBV12-4 and TRBJ2-1; 9 nucleotides agree with TRBD2. Trimming at V came to 6 bases and at J to 4 bases, leaving 13 bases not matched to a gene. The CDR3 is made up of 17 amino acids. The DNA for the CDR3 is TGTGCCAGCAGCCCGTTTAGCGGGGGTCCCTTTTACAATGAGCAGTTCTTC. Protein: CASSPFSGGPFYNEQFF.

This clonotype was observed a few times. The chain has TRBV6-1 and TRBJ2-3; TRBD2 matches at 9 bases. Germline V gene lookup returns CDR1 MNHNS and CDR2 SASEGT. The CDR3 spans 16 residues. V lost 8 bases and J lost 6; bases outside the gene matches: 15. The CDR3 nucleotides read TGTGCCAGCGGACGGCGTCTAGCGGGGAGAGACGATACGCAGTATTTT. The encoded protein is CASGRRLAGRDDTQYF.

V gene TRBV11-2 combines with J gene TRBJ2-1; weak D call: TRBD2 (5 bases). V lost 1 base to trimming and J lost 3 bases, with 10 bases between them. Germline values: CDR1 SGHAT, CDR2 FQNNGV. CDR3 length: 15 residues. CDR3 protein: CASSLVGRDYNEQFF. In DNA, the CDR3 is TGTGCCAGCAGCTTAGTAGGCCGGGACTACAATGAGCAGTTCTTC.

V usage is TRBV4-3 and J usage is TRBJ1-5; TRBD1 aligns across 8 bases. The germline CDR1 and CDR2 sequences are LGHNA and YSLEER. The ends lost 0 bases at V and 6 bases at J; junction bases unmatched: 16. CDR3 length: 19 residues. For the CDR3, the DNA is TGCGCCAGCAGCCAAGATCTGGACAGGGAGTTCGGTCAGCGTCAGCCCCAGCATTTT. It is translated as CASSQDLDREFGQRQPQHF.

The chain is built from TRBV11-3 and TRBJ2-2, with D perhaps TRBD2 (6 bases). Deletions cut 5 bases from V and 8 bases from J, with 15 bases between. The CDR3 runs 14 residues. Germline CDR1 is SGHNT and CDR2 is YENEEA. This CDR3 is CASSRDSRTGELFF. CDR3 sequence (DNA): TGTGCCAGCAGCCGGGACTCGCGAACTGGGGAGCTGTTTTTT.